These T cell receptor beta chains were read from a single sample in a study of CD8 T cells in ankylosing spondylitis. A single record per CDR3 protein comes from TCRdb applying MiXCR to the 5' RACE reads. The data show 390,000 or so distinct CDR3 sequences, about a fifth seen once. The sequenced sample was blood, either unsorted or a sorted T cell fraction (not recorded which). The receptors come from a male donor with ankylosing spondylitis. Each CDR3 is given with its conserved first and last residue. D genes are given only for firm matches. Some rows have no size entry. The others give once, few or many, or a class for an expanded clone.

V gene	J gene	clone size	D gene	CDR3 protein	CDR3 DNA
TRBV6-1	TRBJ2-1	NA	TRBD2	CASTPGRELDEQFF	TGTGCCAGCACCCCGGGGCGGGAGCTCGATGAGCAGTTCTTC
TRBV20-1	TRBJ1-5	NA	NA	CSARAGPGQPQHF	TGCAGTGCTAGGGCCGGGCCGGGTCAGCCCCAGCATTTT
TRBV10-3	TRBJ2-2	few	NA	CAISEDREGTGELFF	TGTGCCATCAGTGAGGACAGGGAGGGGACCGGGGAGCTGTTTTTT
TRBV11-3	TRBJ2-3	NA	TRBD2	CASSLGLADVTDTQYF	TGTGCCAGCAGCTTAGGGCTAGCGGACGTCACAGATACGCAGTATTTT
TRBV7-6	TRBJ2-2	NA	NA	CASSFYSEVGELFF	TGTGCCAGCAGCTTTTATAGCGAGGTCGGGGAGCTGTTTTTT
TRBV3-1	TRBJ2-7	NA	NA	CASSQSSSEQYF	TGTGCCAGCAGCCAGAGCTCTTCCGAGCAGTACTTC
TRBV19	TRBJ2-1	few	NA	CASSIPRISFNEQFF	TGTGCCAGTAGTATCCCCAGAATATCGTTCAATGAGCAGTTCTTC
TRBV28	TRBJ2-1	many	NA	CASSLSGVQFF	TGTGCCAGCAGTTTATCGGGGGTACAGTTCTTC
TRBV24-1	TRBJ2-2	NA	TRBD1	CATSHDRGLTGELFF	TGTGCCACCAGCCACGACAGGGGGCTAACCGGGGAGCTGTTTTTT
TRBV7-3	TRBJ2-7	once	NA	CASSEGGGNEQYF	TGTGCCAGCAGCGAAGGGGGAGGTAACGAGCAGTACTTC